Detailed here is one T cell receptor beta chain. Antigen unknown. The data originate from a study of CD8+ T cells in alopecia areata. Study-level information: Oral tofacitinib, 5 to 10 mg twice daily, was given in an open-label trial.

Treatment in this sample: oral pan-JAK inhibitor, 5-10 mg twice daily. As the sequencing template, cDNA was produced by extracting RNA and reverse transcribing it. Repertoires were generated with immunoSEQ multiplex PCR, while TCRdb's copy carries only in-frame clones and drops some. This table holds 200,000 to 250,000 clones, less than 45% found once. Broader study findings: Tofacitinib delivered significant drops in scalp clonality and in expanded CD8+ clones among the top 100. Alopecia totalis/universalis scalp especially showed more expanded CD8+ clones than normal scalp.

V lost 1 base and J lost 14, with 20 bases in between. The CDR3 totals 13 residues. Germline V lookup: CDR1 SQVTM, CDR2 ANQGSEA. This rearrangement joins TRBV29-1 to TRBJ1-1; D is possibly TRBD1 (6 bases). This TCR derives from a human donor with alopecia areata. The sample was CD4+ T cells sorted from blood, taken around week 36, from a patient treated with tofacitinib. This CDR3 reads CSVEARWGGEEFF. In DNA, the CDR3 is TGCAGCGTTGAAGCTCGGTGGGGGGGCGAGGAATTCTTT.